Many counts were recorded for the clone carrying this T cell receptor (beta chain). Its specificity is unknown. Germline V gene lookup returns CDR1 KGHSH and CDR2 LQKENI. V was clipped by 1 base and J by 3 bases; unmatched bases: 3. This CDR3 has 15 amino acids. The data stem from a study of T cells in Graves' hyperthyroidism and ophthalmopathy. Across the whole study: At initial diagnosis, before any treatment had begun, peripheral blood was obtained. Regarding the study as a whole: Peripheral blood also featured most of the thyroid clonotypes expanded above 0.001.

Clinical symptoms, serum thyroxine, TRAb, thyroid ultrasound and orbital computed tomography established diagnosis. Regions amplified from RNA transcripts were the TCR beta CDR3 regions. First-round RT-PCR with HTBI primers amplified the TCR CDR3 region. TCRdb re-called the multiplex PCR reads with MiXCR, one entry per CDR3 protein. Found here are some 370,000 distinct CDR3 sequences, over 13% of them singletons; the top ten hold 28%. The TCR originated in a man in his forties or fifties with Graves' ophthalmopathy. The sequenced sample was blood. J is TRBJ1-3 and V is TRBV18; 7 bases map to TRBD1. The CDR3 here is CASSPQTGVGNTIYF. CDR3 coding DNA: TGTGCCAGCTCACCACAAACAGGGGTTGGAAACACCATATATTTT.